This T cell receptor beta chain was identified in a study of T cell responses to AZD1222 COVID-19 vaccine. Whole-study context: Second-dose timings of about 4 or about 12 weeks were pooled.

Turning to this clone: Its antigen is still unknown.

Sequencing was performed with immunoSEQ multiplex PCR; in TCRdb, only in-frame clones are kept and a portion is missing. Seen here are around 50,000 clones, approximately 86% observed once, and the top ten hold 16%. General study findings and limits: Spike-specific TCR breadth rose after two AZD1222 doses, and depth rose as well. Clonal diversity was possibly underestimated, and the donors were mostly white British, with more females. Repertoires were obtained solely post-peak T cell response.

This specimen consisted of peripheral blood, obtained on day 0 of AZD1222 vaccination. This clonotype was sampled from an adult in good health.

CDR3 region: CASLVRTSYNEQFF. The CDR3 DNA reads as TGTGCCAGCCTGGTGAGGACGTCCTACAATGAGCAGTTCTTC. The chain recombines TRBV30 with TRBJ2-1; D gene unclear. Trimming took off 8 bases at V and 1 base at J, with 15 bases between the two ends. The V gene's germline CDR1 is GTSNPN and CDR2 SVGIG (reference sequence). CDR3 length: 14 amino acids.